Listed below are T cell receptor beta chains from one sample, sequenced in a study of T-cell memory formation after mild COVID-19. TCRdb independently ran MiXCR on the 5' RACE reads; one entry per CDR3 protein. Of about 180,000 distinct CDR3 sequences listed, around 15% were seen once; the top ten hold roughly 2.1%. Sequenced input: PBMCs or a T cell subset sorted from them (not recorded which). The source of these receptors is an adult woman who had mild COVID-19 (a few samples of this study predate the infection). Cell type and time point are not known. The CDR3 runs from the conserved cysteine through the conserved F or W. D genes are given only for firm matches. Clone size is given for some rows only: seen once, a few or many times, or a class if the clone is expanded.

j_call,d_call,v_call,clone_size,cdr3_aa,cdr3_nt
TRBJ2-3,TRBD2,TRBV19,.,CASSMQRGGLGDTQYF,TGTGCCAGTAGTATGCAGCGGGGGGGCCTCGGAGATACGCAGTATTTT
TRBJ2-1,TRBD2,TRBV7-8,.,CASSPGLVGAYEQFF,TGTGCCAGCAGCCCGGGACTAGTTGGGGCCTATGAGCAGTTCTTC
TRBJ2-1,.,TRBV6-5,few,CASTAQGTNEQFF,TGTGCCAGCACGGCCCAAGGGACGAATGAGCAGTTCTTC
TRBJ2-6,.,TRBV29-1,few,CSVESSGANVLTF,TGCAGCGTTGAAAGCTCTGGGGCCAACGTCCTGACTTTC
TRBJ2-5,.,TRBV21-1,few,CASSTTMQETQYF,TGTGCCAGCAGCACCACGATGCAAGAGACCCAGTACTTC
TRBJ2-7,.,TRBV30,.,CAWSNTGLRASSYEQYF,TGTGCCTGGAGCAACACAGGGTTGAGGGCAAGCTCCTACGAGCAGTACTTC
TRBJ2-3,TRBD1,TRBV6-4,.,CASSRTGGVTDTQYF,TGTGCCAGCAGTCGGACAGGGGGCGTCACAGATACGCAGTATTTT
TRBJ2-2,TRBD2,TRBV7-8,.,CASSLRRRGDTGELFF,TGTGCCAGCAGCTTACGGCGGCGGGGGGACACCGGGGAGCTGTTTTTT
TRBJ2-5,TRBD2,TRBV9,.,CASSELSGTSGREETQYF,TGTGCCAGCAGCGAGCTCTCCGGGACTAGCGGGAGGGAAGAGACCCAGTACTTC
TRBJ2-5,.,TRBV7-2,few,CASSLDQSQETQYF,TGTGCCAGCAGCTTAGACCAGAGCCAAGAGACCCAGTACTTC
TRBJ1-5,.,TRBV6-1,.,CASSERGYSNQPQHF,TGTGCCAGCAGTGAGAGAGGGTATAGCAATCAGCCCCAGCATTTT
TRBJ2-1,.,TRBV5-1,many,CASSSQGGIYNEQFF,TGCGCCAGCAGCTCCCAGGGGGGGATCTACAATGAGCAGTTCTTC
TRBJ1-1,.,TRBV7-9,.,CASSLWTLNTEAFF,TGTGCCAGCAGCCTGTGGACGTTGAACACTGAAGCTTTCTTT
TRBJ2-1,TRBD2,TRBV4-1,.,CASSPPTSVAYNEQFF,TGCGCCAGCAGCCCCCCGACTAGCGTTGCCTACAATGAGCAGTTCTTC
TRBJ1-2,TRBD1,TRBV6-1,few,CASTHRGTLTNYGYTF,TGTGCCAGCACACACAGGGGGACCTTGACTAACTATGGCTACACCTTC
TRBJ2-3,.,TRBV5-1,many,CASRSQGRADTQYF,TGCGCCAGCAGGTCGCAGGGGAGGGCAGATACGCAGTATTTT
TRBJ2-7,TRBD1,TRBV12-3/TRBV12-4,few,CASSRHGQGVYEQYF,TGTGCCAGCAGCCGACATGGACAGGGGGTATACGAGCAGTACTTC
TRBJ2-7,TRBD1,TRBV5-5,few,CASSLAMDRGVHEQYF,TGTGCCAGCAGCTTGGCTATGGACAGGGGGGTCCACGAGCAGTACTTC
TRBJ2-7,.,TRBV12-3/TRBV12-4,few,CASRLGQGRYYEQYF,TGTGCCAGCAGACTTGGGCAGGGGCGTTACTACGAGCAGTACTTC
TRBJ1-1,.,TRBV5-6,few,CASSLRGGDGRTEAFF,TGTGCCAGCAGCTTGCGGGGGGGGGACGGGAGAACTGAAGCTTTCTTT
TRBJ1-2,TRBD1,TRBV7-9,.,CASSPASGGMTTNYGYTF,TGTGCCAGCAGCCCAGCCTCAGGGGGGATGACCACTAACTATGGCTACACCTTC
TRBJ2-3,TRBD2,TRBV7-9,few,CASSLLSGGDTQYF,TGTGCCAGCAGCTTGCTTAGCGGGGGCGATACGCAGTATTTT
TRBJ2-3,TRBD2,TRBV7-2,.,CASSLEARGGLGADTQYF,TGTGCCAGCAGCTTAGAGGCGCGGGGGGGCCTAGGCGCGGATACGCAGTATTTT
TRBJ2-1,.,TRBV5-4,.,CASSFDSLTNNEQFF,TGTGCCAGCAGTTTCGACAGCCTGACAAACAATGAGCAGTTCTTC
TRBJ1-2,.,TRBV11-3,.,CASSLQPPLGYTF,TGTGCCAGCAGCTTACAACCACCGTTGGGCTACACCTTC
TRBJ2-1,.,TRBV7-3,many,CASSSLGGSSSYNEQFF,TGTGCCAGCAGCTCCTTGGGAGGCTCGAGCTCCTACAATGAGCAGTTCTTC
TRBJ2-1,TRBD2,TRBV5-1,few,CASSWGTSGRVNEQFF,TGCGCCAGCAGCTGGGGGACTAGCGGGAGGGTAAATGAGCAGTTCTTC
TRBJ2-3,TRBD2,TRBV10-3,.,CAISANPGTSVDTQYF,TGTGCCATCAGTGCCAACCCCGGGACTAGCGTCGATACGCAGTATTTT
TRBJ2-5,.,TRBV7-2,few,CASSFPAISETQYF,TGTGCCAGCAGCTTCCCAGCAATCTCGGAGACCCAGTACTTC
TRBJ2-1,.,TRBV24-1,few,CATSDPGLTTYNEQFF,TGTGCCACCAGTGATCCGGGACTTACGACCTACAATGAGCAGTTCTTC
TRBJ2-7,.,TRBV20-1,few,CSARGPGRGEQYF,TGCAGTGCTAGAGGTCCGGGACGGGGCGAGCAGTACTTC
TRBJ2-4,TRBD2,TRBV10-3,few,CAISELSGASKNIQYF,TGTGCCATCAGTGAGCTTAGCGGGGCGTCCAAAAACATTCAGTACTTC
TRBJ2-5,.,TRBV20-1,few,CSALTGGRETQYF,TGCAGTGCCCTCACCGGGGGTCGGGAGACCCAGTACTTC
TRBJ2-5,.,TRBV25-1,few,CASSEYRGGQETQYF,TGTGCCAGCAGTGAATACAGGGGTGGCCAAGAGACCCAGTACTTC
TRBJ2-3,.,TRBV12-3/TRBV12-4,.,CASRVSGASTDTQYF,TGTGCCAGCAGGGTCAGTGGCGCTAGCACAGATACGCAGTATTTT
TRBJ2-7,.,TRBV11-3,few,CASSAGAFYEQYF,TGTGCCAGCAGCGCCGGGGCCTTCTACGAGCAGTACTTC
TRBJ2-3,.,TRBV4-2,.,CASSQRHTDTQYF,TGTGCCAGCAGCCAACGACACACAGATACGCAGTATTTT
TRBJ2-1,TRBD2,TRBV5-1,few,CASSLEPLAAYNEQFF,TGCGCCAGCAGCTTGGAACCACTAGCGGCTTACAATGAGCAGTTCTTC
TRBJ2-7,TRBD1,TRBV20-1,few,CSARAKRTGGGYEQYF,TGCAGTGCTAGAGCTAAACGGACAGGTGGGGGCTACGAGCAGTACTTC
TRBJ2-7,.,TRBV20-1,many,CSARRRLEQYF,TGCAGTGCTAGACGCCGACTCGAGCAGTACTTC
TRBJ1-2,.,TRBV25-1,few,CASSETETFMRYTF,TGTGCCAGCAGTGAGACAGAAACTTTTATGCGCTACACCTTC
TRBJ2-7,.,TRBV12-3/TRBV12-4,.,CASSPRGRAYEQYF,TGTGCCAGCAGTCCCCGTGGCAGGGCCTACGAGCAGTACTTC
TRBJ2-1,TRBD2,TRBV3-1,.,CASSQEVRAGGLDEQFF,TGTGCCAGCAGCCAAGAAGTAAGAGCGGGGGGGTTGGATGAGCAGTTCTTC
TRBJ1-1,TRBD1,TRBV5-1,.,CASSLGTGALNTEAFF,TGCGCCAGCAGCTTGGGGACAGGAGCTCTGAACACTGAAGCTTTCTTT
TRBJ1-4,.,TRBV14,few,CASSLNRGSQKLFF,TGTGCCAGCAGCCTAAACCGGGGGTCCCAAAAACTGTTTTTT
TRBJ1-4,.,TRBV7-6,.,CASSLTGTNEKLFF,TGTGCCAGCAGCTTGACGGGAACTAATGAAAAACTGTTTTTT
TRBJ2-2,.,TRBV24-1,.,CATSDRFANTGELFF,TGTGCCACCAGTGACAGGTTCGCGAACACCGGGGAGCTGTTTTTT
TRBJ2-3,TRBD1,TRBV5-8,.,CASSLQGGFSADTQYF,TGTGCCAGCAGCCTTCAAGGGGGCTTTAGTGCAGATACGCAGTATTTT
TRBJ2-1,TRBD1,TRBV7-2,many,CASSLDRGSYNEQFF,TGTGCCAGCAGCCTCGACAGGGGATCCTACAATGAGCAGTTCTTC
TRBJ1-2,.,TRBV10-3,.,CAISESTVYNYGYTF,TGTGCCATCAGTGAGTCAACGGTTTACAACTATGGCTACACCTTC
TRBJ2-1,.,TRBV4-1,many,CASSQDWRAHEQFF,TGCGCCAGCAGCCAAGATTGGCGTGCACATGAGCAGTTCTTC